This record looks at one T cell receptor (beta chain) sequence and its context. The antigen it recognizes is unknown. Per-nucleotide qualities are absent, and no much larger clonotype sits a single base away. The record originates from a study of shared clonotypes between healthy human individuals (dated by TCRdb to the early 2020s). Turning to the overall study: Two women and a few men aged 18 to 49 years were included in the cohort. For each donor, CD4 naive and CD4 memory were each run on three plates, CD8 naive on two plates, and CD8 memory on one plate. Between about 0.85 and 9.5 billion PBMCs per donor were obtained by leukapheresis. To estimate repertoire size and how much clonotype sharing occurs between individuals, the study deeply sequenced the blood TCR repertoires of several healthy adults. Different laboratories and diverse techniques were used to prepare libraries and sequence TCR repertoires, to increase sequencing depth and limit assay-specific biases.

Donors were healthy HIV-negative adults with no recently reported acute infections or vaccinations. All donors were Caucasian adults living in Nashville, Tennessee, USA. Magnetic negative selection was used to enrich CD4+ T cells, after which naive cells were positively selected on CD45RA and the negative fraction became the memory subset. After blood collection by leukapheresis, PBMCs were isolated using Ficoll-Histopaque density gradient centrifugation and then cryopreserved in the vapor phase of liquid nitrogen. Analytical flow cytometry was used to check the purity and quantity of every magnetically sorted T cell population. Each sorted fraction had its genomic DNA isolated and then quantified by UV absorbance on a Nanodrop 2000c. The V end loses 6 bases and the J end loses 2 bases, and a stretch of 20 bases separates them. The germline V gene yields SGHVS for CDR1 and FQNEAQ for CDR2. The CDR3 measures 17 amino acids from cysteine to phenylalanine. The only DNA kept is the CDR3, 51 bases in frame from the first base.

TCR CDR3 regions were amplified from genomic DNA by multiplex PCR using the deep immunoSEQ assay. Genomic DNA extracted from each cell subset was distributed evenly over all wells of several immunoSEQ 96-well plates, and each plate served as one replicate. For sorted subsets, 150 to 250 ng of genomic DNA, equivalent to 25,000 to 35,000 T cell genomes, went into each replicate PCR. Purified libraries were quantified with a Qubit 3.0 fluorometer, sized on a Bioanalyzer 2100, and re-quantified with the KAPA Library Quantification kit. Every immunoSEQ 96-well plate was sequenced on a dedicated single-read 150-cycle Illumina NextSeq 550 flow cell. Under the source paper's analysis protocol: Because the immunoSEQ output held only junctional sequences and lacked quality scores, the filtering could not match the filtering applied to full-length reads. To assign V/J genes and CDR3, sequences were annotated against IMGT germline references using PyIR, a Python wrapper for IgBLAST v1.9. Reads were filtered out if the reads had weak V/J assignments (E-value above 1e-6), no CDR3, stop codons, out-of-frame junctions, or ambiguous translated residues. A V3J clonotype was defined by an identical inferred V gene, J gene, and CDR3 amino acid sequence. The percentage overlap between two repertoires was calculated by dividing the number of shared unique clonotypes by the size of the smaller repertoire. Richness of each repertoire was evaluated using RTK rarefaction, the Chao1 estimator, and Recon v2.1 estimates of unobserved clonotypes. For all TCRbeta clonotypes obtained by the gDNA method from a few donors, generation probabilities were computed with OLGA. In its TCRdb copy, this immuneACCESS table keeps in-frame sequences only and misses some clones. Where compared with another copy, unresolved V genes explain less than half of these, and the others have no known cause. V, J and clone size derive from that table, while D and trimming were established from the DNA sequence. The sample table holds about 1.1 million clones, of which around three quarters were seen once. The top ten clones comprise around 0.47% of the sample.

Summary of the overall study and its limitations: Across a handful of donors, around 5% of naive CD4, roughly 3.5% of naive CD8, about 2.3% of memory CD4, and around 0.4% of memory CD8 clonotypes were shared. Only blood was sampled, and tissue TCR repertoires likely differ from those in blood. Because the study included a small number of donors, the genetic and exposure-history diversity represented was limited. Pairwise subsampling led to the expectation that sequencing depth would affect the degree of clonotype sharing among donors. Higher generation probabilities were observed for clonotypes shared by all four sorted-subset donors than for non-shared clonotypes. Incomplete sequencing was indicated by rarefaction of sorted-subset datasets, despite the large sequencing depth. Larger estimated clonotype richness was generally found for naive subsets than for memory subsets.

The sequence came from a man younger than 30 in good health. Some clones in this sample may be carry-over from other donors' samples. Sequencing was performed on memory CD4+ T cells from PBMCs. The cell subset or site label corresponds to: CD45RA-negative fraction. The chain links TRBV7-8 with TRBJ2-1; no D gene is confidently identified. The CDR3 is CASSQGPLVDTYNEQFF. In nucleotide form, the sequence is TGTGCCAGCAGTCAAGGGCCCCTAGTTGATACCTACAATGAGCAGTTCTTC.